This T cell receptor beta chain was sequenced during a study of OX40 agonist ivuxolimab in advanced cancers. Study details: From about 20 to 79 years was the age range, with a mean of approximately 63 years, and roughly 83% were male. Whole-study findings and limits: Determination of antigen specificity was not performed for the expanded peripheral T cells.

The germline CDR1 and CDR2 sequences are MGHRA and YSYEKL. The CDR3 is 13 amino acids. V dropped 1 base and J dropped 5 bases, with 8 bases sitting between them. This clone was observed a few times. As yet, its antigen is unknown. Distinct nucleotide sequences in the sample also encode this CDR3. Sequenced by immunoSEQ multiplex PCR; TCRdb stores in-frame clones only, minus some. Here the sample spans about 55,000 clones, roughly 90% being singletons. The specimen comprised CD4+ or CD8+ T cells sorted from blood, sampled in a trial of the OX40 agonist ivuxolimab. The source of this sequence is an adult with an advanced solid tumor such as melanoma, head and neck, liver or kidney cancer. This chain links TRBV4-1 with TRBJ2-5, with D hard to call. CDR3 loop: CASSQVLGETQYF. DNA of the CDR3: TGCGCCAGCAGCCAAGTCTTAGGTGAGACCCAGTACTTC.